The clone carrying this TCR beta chain appeared a few times. Its antigen is undetermined. Data came from immunoSEQ multiplex PCR; TCRdb stores just in-frame clones and leaves some out. Counted here are about 95,000 clones, around 85% occurring once; the ten biggest clones make up less than 5%. The sample belongs to a study of OX40 agonist ivuxolimab in advanced cancers. Study overall: Two cutaneous melanoma patients and one hepatocellular carcinoma patient, three in all, had partial responses. The study's findings and limits: Expanded peripheral T-cell antigen specificity went undetermined.

There are 15 residues in the CDR3. The germline V gene encodes CDR1 LNHNV and CDR2 YYDKDF (reference sequence). Trimming removed 0 bases from V and 5 bases from J, with 13 bases in between. The sample was CD4+ or CD8+ T cells sorted from blood, taken in a trial of the OX40 agonist ivuxolimab. The clonotype was recovered from an adult with an advanced solid tumor such as melanoma, head and neck, liver or kidney cancer. The chain carries TRBV15 and TRBJ2-5; D not resolved. DNA for the CDR3: TGTGCCACCAGCAGAGATCGGGCCGACGGGGAGACCCAGTACTTC. It encodes CATSRDRADGETQYF.